The 23 T cell receptor beta chains reported below all come from one sample, sequenced in a study of spatial heterogeneity in lung cancer. Time point of the sample: sample taken at primary tumor resection. The authors sequenced whole RNA from tumor, nontumor lung or frozen PBMC without sorting. TCRdb called the 5' RACE reads again in MiXCR, with one record for every CDR3 protein. The data contain approximately 11,000 distinct CDR3 sequences, about 6.3% of them seen just once; the ten biggest clones take up roughly 28%. Sequenced here: PBMCs, sampled at surgery. These receptors were taken from a male donor with early-stage non-small cell lung cancer.

This clonotype occurred many times. This beta chain appears as a stray read in a library generated for alpha chains; its size is not informative. This sequence joins TRBV29-1 and TRBJ1-2; no clear D. Trimming removed 0 bases from V and 2 bases from J, with 7 bases in between. Germline CDR1 and CDR2: SQVTM and ANQGSEA. The CDR3 has 13 residues. The CDR3 DNA follows: TGCAGCGTTGAAGATTTGACGAACTATGGCTACACCTTC. Its translation: CSVEDLTNYGYTF.

This clonotype was counted many times. This beta chain is off target for a library built for alpha chains, so its abundance means little. The chain employs TRBV3-1 and TRBJ2-2; unclear D gene. The CDR3 has 12 amino acids. Looked up from germline, CDR1 is LGHDT and CDR2 is YNNKEL (reference sequence). V was shortened by 0 bases and J by 8 bases, with 4 bases between the two germline ends. Written as DNA, the CDR3 is TGTGCCAGCAGCCAAGATCAGGGGGAGCTGTTTTTT. The encoded protein is CASSQDQGELFF.

To note about this clonotype: Since it is a stray read in a library aimed at alpha chains, this beta chain has a size that is not meaningful. This chain connects TRBV28 to TRBJ2-1; TRBD2 matches at 8 bases. With 8 bases clipped from V and 1 base from J, the junction kept 4 bases outside the gene matches. The CDR3 runs to 14 residues. Germline CDR1 and CDR2: MDHEN and SYDVKM. CDR3 protein: CASPSGSSYNEQFF. CDR3 nucleotide sequence: TGTGCCAGCCCGAGCGGGAGTTCCTACAATGAGCAGTTCTTC.

Points on this clonotype: Since the library was made to target alpha chains, this beta chain is a stray read and its abundance is not meaningful. The genes are TRBV30 and TRBJ2-7; D is possibly TRBD1 (6 bases). From germline, CDR1 is GTSNPN and CDR2 SVGIG (reference sequence). The length of the CDR3 is 13 residues. V dropped 1 base and J dropped 2 bases, with 9 bases sitting between them. CDR3 nucleotides: TGTGCCTGGAGTGGACAGGCGCCCTACGAGCAGTACTTC. It translates to CAWSGQAPYEQYF.

A note on this clonotype: This beta chain is an off-target read within a library intended for alpha chains, so its frequency means little. This sequence joins TRBV29-1 and TRBJ2-5; either TRBD1 or TRBD2 may fit D (6 bases each). Germline CDR1 reads SQVTM; CDR2 reads ANQGSEA. The CDR3 is 13 residues long. Trimming removed 2 bases at V and 5 bases at J, with 12 bases between. CDR3 nucleotide sequence: TGCAGCGTTGAATTCACAGGGAGGGAGACCCAGTACTTC. Translation: CSVEFTGRETQYF.

The sample holds a few counts of this clonotype. This beta chain is off target for a library built for alpha chains, so its abundance means little. This rearrangement joins TRBV24-1 to TRBJ2-3; D gene unclear. CDR3 length: 16 amino acids. The V gene lost 3 bases and the J gene lost 0 bases, with 12 bases spanning the gap. Germline V gene lookup returns CDR1 KGHDR and CDR2 SFDVKD. The CDR3 protein is CATSDPRSPSTDTQYF. Written as DNA, the CDR3 is TGTGCCACCAGTGATCCACGTAGTCCTAGCACAGATACGCAGTATTTT.

On this clonotype itself: This beta chain slipped into a library made for alpha chains as a stray read, so its size is not meaningful. This chain uses TRBV19 with TRBJ1-2; D is unclear. Trimming took off 4 bases at V and 2 bases at J, with 14 bases between the two ends. The CDR3 has 15 residues. Germline CDR1 and CDR2: LNHDA and SQIVND (reference sequence). This CDR3 reads CASSTAGSENYGYTF. CDR3 nucleotides: TGTGCCAGTAGTACCGCCGGCAGTGAGAACTATGGCTACACCTTC.

This clonotype was observed at least ten times. This beta chain was picked up by a library intended for alpha chains and is off target, so its count carries little meaning. J is TRBJ2-5 and V is TRBV7-2; TRBD2 agrees at 9 bases. CDR3 length: 13 amino acids. Per germline, CDR1 SGHTA and CDR2 FQGNSA. V lost 10 bases to trimming and J lost 2 bases; unmatched junction nucleotides: 5. The CDR3 region is CATERGAQETQYF. DNA for the CDR3: TGTGCCACAGAGCGGGGGGCACAAGAGACCCAGTACTTC.

This clonotype was seen more than once but under ten times. This beta chain represents an off-target read in a library built for alpha chains; its size is of limited meaning. The rearrangement uses TRBV18 and TRBJ2-5; D may correspond to TRBD1 or TRBD2 (5 bases each). Per germline, CDR1 KGHSH and CDR2 LQKENI. The V end lost 2 bases, the J end lost 2 bases, and 9 bases lay between the germline ends. CDR3 size: 14 residues. The CDR3 loop reads CASSPRGEQETQYF. The CDR3 region has the DNA TGTGCCAGCTCACCAAGGGGAGAACAAGAGACCCAGTACTTC.

This clonotype has only a few counts. This beta chain is a stray sequence in a library constructed for alpha chains; its clone size is not meaningful. This chain connects TRBV27 to TRBJ2-5; 7 bases map to TRBD1. This CDR3 spans 13 amino acids. The germline V gene encodes CDR1 MNHEY and CDR2 SMNVEV (reference sequence). The V and J ends lost 6 bases and 6 bases, in that order; junction bases with no gene match: 7. The DNA for the CDR3 is TGTGCCAGCAGCCCGACAGGGATGCAGACCCAGTACTTC. This translates into CASSPTGMQTQYF.

Relative to its sample, this clonotype is medium-sized. As an off-target read in a library built for alpha chains, this beta chain has a frequency of little significance. The chain carries TRBV28 and TRBJ2-7; a weak D match, TRBD2 (6 bases). The V gene lost 1 base and the J gene lost 6 bases, with 16 bases spanning the gap. Germline V gene lookup returns CDR1 MDHEN and CDR2 SYDVKM. The CDR3 spans 15 residues. In DNA, the CDR3 is TGTGCCAGCAGTTTATTTGGGGGGACGAGTTTCGAGCAGTACTTC. Translating it yields CASSLFGGTSFEQYF.

This clonotype came up many times. This beta chain represents an off-target read in a library built for alpha chains; its size is of limited meaning. This chain connects TRBV12-3 or TRBV12-4 to TRBJ2-1; D is unresolved. Trimming cost V 6 bases and J 6 bases, with 9 bases left between them. The CDR3 totals 12 residues. The CDR3 here is CASSRGANEQFF. CDR3 nucleotide sequence: TGTGCCAGCAGCCGAGGTGCCAATGAGCAGTTCTTC.

This clonotype is medium-sized. Because this beta chain is a stray read in a library intended to capture alpha chains, its abundance should not be given much weight. The chain recombines TRBV5-4 with TRBJ2-4, with D perhaps assigned TRBD1 or TRBD2 (5 bases each). This CDR3 contains 16 residues. V was pared by 1 base and J by 0 bases, with 11 bases between. The V gene's germline CDR1 is SGHNT and CDR2 YYREEE (reference sequence). The CDR3 sequence is CASSLRGGPAKNIQYF. The CDR3 coding sequence is TGTGCCAGCAGCTTGAGGGGCGGGCCAGCCAAAAACATTCAGTACTTC. The variable domain in full, completed from reference TRBV5-4 and TRBJ2-4, reads ETGVTQSPTHLIKTRGQQVTLRCSSQSGHNTVSWYQQALGQGPQFIFQYYREEENGRGNFPPRFSGLQFPNYSSELNVNALELDDSALYLCASSLRGGPAKNIQYFGAGTRLSVL.

This clonotype came up many times. Because the library targeted alpha chains, this beta chain is an off-target read whose size means little. The genes are TRBV5-1 and TRBJ2-5, with 7 bases aligning to TRBD2. Germline V CDR1 and CDR2: SGHRS, YFSETQ. Trimming cost V 4 bases and J 4 bases; bases outside gene matches: 7. The CDR3 consists of 14 residues. CDR3 nucleotides: TGCGCCAGCAGCGCCCGGCCGGGGGGAGAGACCCAGTACTTC. Protein: CASSARPGGETQYF.

In its sample, this clonotype was seen a few times. Little can be read into the size of this beta chain, an off-target read in a library designed for alpha chains. The chain employs TRBV5-8 and TRBJ1-5; 7 bases line up with TRBD1. Per germline, CDR1 SGHTS and CDR2 YDEGEE. The V segment lost 2 bases and the J segment 4 bases; nucleotides outside the gene matches: 6. The length of the CDR3 is 15 residues. CDR3 coding DNA: TGTGCCAGCAGCTTACTCCCAGGGGGGAATCAGCCCCAGCATTTT. Translating gives CASSLLPGGNQPQHF.

This clonotype has just a few counts. The library was prepared for alpha chains; this beta chain is a stray read, so its frequency means little. This chain connects TRBV4-1 to TRBJ2-1; D is uncertain. Germline V gives CDR1 MGHRA, CDR2 YSYEKL. The CDR3 is 14 amino acids. V was shortened by 1 base and J by 7 bases, with 11 bases between the two germline ends. The CDR3 nucleotides are TGCGCCAGCAGCCAAGTCCCCGTGAGTAATGAGCAGTTCTTC. It specifies CASSQVPVSNEQFF.

This clonotype counts as medium-sized. This beta chain is an off-target read within a library intended for alpha chains, so its frequency means little. This sequence joins TRBV27 and TRBJ2-1, with D possibly TRBD1 on 6 matching bases. CDR3 length equals 14 residues. With 0 bases removed from V and 8 bases from J, the gap between germline ends came to 11 bases. Germline V lookup: CDR1 MNHEY, CDR2 SMNVEV (reference sequence). CDR3 bases: TGTGCCAGCAGTTTATCCGGTGGGGGCGATGAGCAGTTCTTC. It yields the protein CASSLSGGGDEQFF.

The table lists this clonotype with a few counts. This beta chain turned up in a library designed for alpha chains; as an off-target read, its abundance says little. The chain joins TRBV14 to TRBJ2-7; D uncertain. The CDR3 is 11 residues long. Germline V CDR1 and CDR2: SGHDN, FVKESK. The V end was cut by 2 bases, the J end by 10 bases, with 9 bases between. CDR3 sequence reads: CASSQNFAQYF. CDR3 DNA sequence: TGTGCCAGCAGCCAAAATTTCGCCCAGTACTTC.

This clonotype was detected ten times or more. This beta chain is a stray sequence in a library constructed for alpha chains; its clone size is not meaningful. CDR3 coding DNA: TGTGCCAGCAGTTTTAGTGCGGCTGGCGAGACCCAGTACTTC. This encodes CASSFSAAGETQYF. The chain uses TRBV28 and TRBJ2-5, with unresolved D. Per germline, CDR1 MDHEN and CDR2 SYDVKM. V was shortened by 3 bases and J by 5 bases, with 13 bases between the two germline ends. The length of the CDR3 is 14 residues. Variable domain in full (rest from reference TRBV28 and TRBJ2-5): DVKVTQSSRYLVKRTGEKVFLECVQDMDHENMFWYRQDPGLGLRLIYFSYDVKMKEKGDIPEGYSVSREKKERFSLILESASTNQTSMYLCASSFSAAGETQYFGPGTRLLVL.

This clonotype was counted a few times. This beta chain is off target for a library built for alpha chains, so its abundance means little. The chain is built from TRBV7-9 and TRBJ2-5; D possibly corresponds to TRBD1 (6 bases). With 5 bases removed from V and 2 bases from J, the gap between germline ends came to 24 bases. Per germline, CDR1 SEHNR and CDR2 FQNEAQ (reference sequence). The length of the CDR3 is 18 residues. The CDR3: CASSPLVGHGGTQETQYF. DNA of the CDR3: TGTGCCAGCAGCCCGTTAGTGGGGCACGGTGGGACACAAGAGACCCAGTACTTC.

This clonotype was seen a few times. This beta chain is a stray read from a library made for alpha chains; its abundance is not meaningful. The chain couples TRBV5-1 to TRBJ2-2, with a tentative D call TRBD2 (5 bases). This CDR3 has 16 residues. V was pared by 3 bases and J by 4 bases, with 16 bases between. Per germline, CDR1 SGHRS and CDR2 YFSETQ. For the CDR3, the DNA is TGCGCCAGCAGCTCCAAGCAGTCGGCGGGCACCGGGGAGCTGTTTTTT. Protein product: CASSSKQSAGTGELFF.

This clonotype was seen ten or more times. Little can be read into the size of this beta chain, an off-target read in a library designed for alpha chains. The V call is TRBV24-1, the J call TRBJ2-1; TRBD1 matches at 9 bases. There are 17 residues in the CDR3. Germline values: CDR1 KGHDR, CDR2 SFDVKD. The J segment lost 2 bases and the V segment lost 1 base, leaving 5 bases of the junction unmatched. The CDR3 nucleotides read TGTGCCACCAGTGATTTCCGGACAGGGGCGACCTACAATGAGCAGTTCTTC. It is translated as CATSDFRTGATYNEQFF.

This clonotype was detected many times. This beta chain is a stray sequence in a library constructed for alpha chains; its clone size is not meaningful. This chain connects TRBV12-3 or TRBV12-4 to TRBJ1-1; perhaps TRBD1 as D (6 bases). The length of the CDR3 is 13 residues. V gave up 8 bases and J gave up 0 bases, with 10 bases separating them. DNA for the CDR3: TGTGCCAGCGGCGGGACACTGAACACTGAAGCTTTCTTT. Residues: CASGGTLNTEAFF.